These 24 T cell receptor beta chains were all obtained from the same sample, sequenced in a study of CD8 T cells in Susac syndrome. Random hexamers served to reverse transcribe roughly 0.5 to 1 ug RNA. TCRdb called the immunoSEQ multiplex PCR reads again in MiXCR, with one record for every CDR3 protein. The table records more than 200,000 distinct CDR3 sequences, over 90% of them present only once. Sequencing input: CD4+ T cells from PBMCs. These receptors came from a human donor with Susac syndrome.

This clonotype showed up just a few times. The chain uses TRBV4-3 and TRBJ2-7; D is perhaps TRBD1 (5 bases). CDR1 LGHNA and CDR2 YSLEER come from the germline V gene. CDR3 length equals 14 residues. Trimming took 1 base from V and 0 from J, leaving 7 bases between them. CDR3 in DNA: TGCGCCAGCAGCCAAGTAACAGGCTCCTACGAGCAGTACTTC. Protein product: CASSQVTGSYEQYF.

The chain couples TRBV7-2 to TRBJ1-1; D remains ambiguous. This CDR3 spans 14 amino acids. Germline assignment: CDR1 SGHTA and CDR2 FQGNSA. Trimming shortened V by 5 bases and J by 0 bases, and 10 bases separated the two germline ends. The CDR3 nucleotides are TGTGCCAGCAGCCCTCTCTCCCTGAACACTGAAGCTTTCTTT. Translation gives CASSPLSLNTEAFF.

The gene calls are TRBV6-5 and TRBJ2-2; D gene ambiguous. Germline V gene data show CDR1 as MNHEY and CDR2 as SVGAGI. The CDR3 runs 12 residues. V lost 5 bases, J lost 6 bases, and 7 bases lay in between. In DNA, the CDR3 is TGTGCCAGCAGTCAGACTGCCGGGGAGCTGTTTTTT. This encodes CASSQTAGELFF.

The rearrangement joins TRBV20-1 to TRBJ1-5; D unclear. With 3 bases removed from V and 6 bases from J, the gap between germline ends came to 18 bases. CDR1 DFQATT and CDR2 SNEGSKA come from the germline V gene (reference sequence). The CDR3 has 15 amino acids. In DNA, the CDR3 is TGCAGTGCTAGCCCGGGCGTCGGTTGGAGTCAGCCCCAGCATTTT. Residues: CSASPGVGWSQPQHF.

This chain connects TRBV20-1 to TRBJ1-6; D is unclear. The CDR3 has 13 residues. CDR1 DFQATT and CDR2 SNEGSKA come from the germline V gene (reference sequence). The ends were cut back, 4 bases at V and 9 bases at J, with 13 bases in the middle. The CDR3 is CSAKDRGGSPLHF. The CDR3 bases are TGCAGTGCTAAGGACCGGGGTGGTTCACCCCTCCACTTT.

The genes are TRBV29-1 and TRBJ1-2; a possible D gene is TRBD1 (6 bases). The V gene lost 8 bases and the J gene lost 0 bases, with 16 bases spanning the gap. This CDR3 spans 14 amino acids. The germline V gene encodes CDR1 SQVTM and CDR2 ANQGSEA. Written as DNA, the CDR3 is TGCAGCTTTGTGCCGGGACAAGCTAACTATGGCTACACCTTC. This translates into CSFVPGQANYGYTF.

The V gene is TRBV12-3 or TRBV12-4, the J gene TRBJ2-3; D not resolved. This CDR3 is 12 amino acids long. Trimming left V 5 bases short and J 7 bases short, with 10 bases between. CDR3 loop: CASSLQKHTQYF. CDR3 coding DNA: TGTGCCAGCAGTCTTCAAAAACATACGCAGTATTTT.

This clonotype was detected once. The chain links TRBV30 to TRBJ1-2; 8 nucleotides line up with TRBD1. This CDR3 is built from 13 residues. The ends lost 1 base at V and 8 bases at J; junction bases unmatched: 6. CDR1 and CDR2 (germline): GTSNPN, SVGIG (reference sequence). In nucleotides, the CDR3 is TGTGCCTGGAGTGAAACTTCAGGGGGCGGCTACACCTTC. It codes for CAWSETSGGGYTF.

The rearrangement links TRBV20-1 to TRBJ2-7; D ambiguous. Per germline, CDR1 DFQATT and CDR2 SNEGSKA (reference sequence). The V gene lost 3 bases and the J gene lost 4 bases, with 10 bases spanning the gap. This CDR3 spans 12 amino acids. CDR3 in amino acids: CSARQTGYEQYF. Written as DNA, the CDR3 is TGCAGTGCTAGGCAGACCGGGTACGAGCAGTACTTC.

The chain links TRBV19 to TRBJ2-6; 8 nucleotides agree with TRBD1. CDR1 and CDR2 from the germline V gene are LNHDA and SQIVND (reference sequence). J lost 2 bases, V lost 6 bases, and 3 bases had no gene match. CDR3 size: 15 residues. The CDR3 protein is CASREDRAGANVLTF. CDR3 sequence (DNA): TGTGCCAGTAGAGAGGACAGGGCTGGGGCCAACGTCCTGACTTTC.

The rearrangement links TRBV25-1 to TRBJ1-6; D gene uncertain. With 0 bases removed from V and 9 bases from J, the gap between germline ends came to 15 bases. Per germline, CDR1 MGHDK and CDR2 SYGVNS. The CDR3 length is 16 residues. CDR3 coding DNA: TGTGCCAGCAGTGAATACCCGATTGGTGGGAGTTCACCCCTCCACTTT. Its protein product is CASSEYPIGGSSPLHF.

The J gene is TRBJ2-3, the V gene TRBV5-1, with D possibly matching TRBD1 (5 bases). With 1 base removed from V and 2 bases from J, the gap between germline ends came to 8 bases. The CDR3 is 14 amino acids. CDR1 and CDR2 (germline): SGHRS, YFSETQ. The CDR3 loop is CASSLSTDTDTQYF. The CDR3 DNA follows: TGCGCCAGCAGCTTGTCGACAGACACAGATACGCAGTATTTT. Filled out from reference TRBV5-1 and TRBJ2-3, the complete variable domain reads KAGVTQTPRYLIKTRGQQVTLSCSPISGHRSVSWYQQTPGQGLQFLFEYFSETQRNKGNFPGRFSGRQFSNSRSEMNVSTLELGDSALYLCASSLSTDTDTQYFGPGTRLTVL.

The CDR3 coding sequence is TGCGCCAGCAGCCATGAGAGGACCGAAGGCTACACCTTC. This gives the protein CASSHERTEGYTF. J is TRBJ1-2 and V is TRBV4-3; no reliable D call. Trimming took 3 bases from V and 8 from J, leaving 13 bases between them. Germline V gives CDR1 LGHNA, CDR2 YSLEER. CDR3 length: 13 amino acids.

This chain links TRBV12-5 with TRBJ1-1, with D perhaps matching TRBD1 (5 bases). The CDR3 runs 13 residues. Germline assignment: CDR1 LGHNT and CDR2 FRNRAP. The V end lost 4 bases, the J end lost 8 bases, and 14 bases lay between the germline ends. The CDR3 is CASGYAFGAEAFF. The CDR3 bases are TGTGCTAGTGGTTACGCCTTCGGGGCCGAAGCTTTCTTT.

V gene TRBV20-1 combines with J gene TRBJ1-4; D remains ambiguous. The CDR3 sequence is 13 residues long. Germline CDR1 DFQATT, CDR2 SNEGSKA (reference sequence). Between the trimmed V and J ends, which lost 5 bases and 13 bases, there was a span of 20 bases. The CDR3 region has the DNA TGCAGTGCTGAACAGATCCGGAGAGAATCACTGTTTTTT. Its translation is CSAEQIRRESLFF.

This chain links TRBV28 with TRBJ1-5, with 7 bases that match TRBD1. J gave up 0 bases and V 1 base, and 0 bases lay outside the gene matches. Per the germline V gene, CDR1 is MDHEN and CDR2 is SYDVKM. This CDR3 region has 15 residues. Written as DNA, the CDR3 is TGTGCCAGCAGTTTATCAGGGGGTAGCAATCAGCCCCAGCATTTT. This encodes CASSLSGGSNQPQHF.

This chain uses TRBV5-1 with TRBJ2-2, with TRBD1 matching 7 bases. Germline values: CDR1 SGHRS, CDR2 YFSETQ. With V trimmed by 4 bases and J by 6 bases, 3 bases remained unmatched. The CDR3 consists of 13 residues. Here the CDR3 reads CASSTQGAGELFF. CDR3 bases: TGCGCCAGCAGCACCCAGGGGGCCGGGGAGCTGTTTTTT.

The rearrangement uses TRBV6-5 and TRBJ2-3, with TRBD2 matching 10 bases. With V trimmed by 7 bases and J by 6 bases, 7 bases remained unmatched. The germline V gene has CDR1 MNHEY and CDR2 SVGAGI. This CDR3 is built from 14 residues. CDR3 nucleotide sequence: TGTGCCAGCACGCCGGGACTAGCGTACGATACGCAGTATTTT. This encodes CASTPGLAYDTQYF.

Comments on this clonotype: The germline gene is not matched at one end of the junction; a read error may be the cause. The chain carries TRBV5-1 and TRBJ1-1; D gene ambiguous. This CDR3 is built from 16 residues. The germline CDR1 and CDR2 sequences are SGHRS and YFSETQ. Here the CDR3 DNA reads TGCGCCAGCAGCTTGTATCCAGCCGTGAAGAACGCTGAAGCTTTCTTT. It codes for CASSLYPAVKNAEAFF.

The chain joins TRBV20-1 to TRBJ2-2; D may be TRBD1 (5 bases). The CDR3 length is 13 residues. Germline values: CDR1 DFQATT, CDR2 SNEGSKA (reference sequence). V lost 3 bases and J 4 bases, leaving 9 bases between the germline ends. CDR3 sequence reads: CSASLRGTGELFF. DNA for the CDR3: TGCAGTGCTAGTCTTAGGGGCACCGGGGAGCTGTTTTTT.

The CDR3 sequence is CASSLDKVEAFF. CDR3 coding DNA: TGTGCCAGCAGCTTAGATAAGGTTGAAGCTTTCTTT. The rearrangement joins TRBV11-3 to TRBJ1-1; D gene uncertain. Trimming removed 0 bases from V and 7 bases from J, with 6 bases in between. This CDR3 is 12 amino acids long. The V gene's germline CDR1 is SGHNT and CDR2 YENEEA. Full variable domain (missing parts from reference TRBV11-3 and TRBJ1-1): EAGVVQSPRYKIIEKKQPVAFWCNPISGHNTLYWYLQNLGQGPELLIRYENEEAVDDSQLPKDRFSAERLKGVDSTLKIQPAELGDSAVYLCASSLDKVEAFFGQGTRLTVV.

This clonotype was observed once. The rearrangement uses TRBV25-1 and TRBJ2-1; weak D call: TRBD2 (6 bases). Germline CDR1 reads MGHDK; CDR2 reads SYGVNS. V was pared by 7 bases and J by 6 bases, with 25 bases between. The CDR3 contains 17 residues. CDR3 bases: TGTGCCAGCAATGCAAAAGGTAGTACAGGAGGGTCCAATGAGCAGTTCTTC. Its protein is CASNAKGSTGGSNEQFF.

The chain has TRBV20-1 and TRBJ2-5, with 10 bases aligning to TRBD1. This CDR3 has 13 residues. J was trimmed by 9 bases and V by 4 bases; bases with no gene match: 8. Germline assignment: CDR1 DFQATT and CDR2 SNEGSKA (reference sequence). CDR3 in DNA: TGCAGTGCTACCCGGACAGGGGGGGAGTCCCAGTACTTC. Protein sequence: CSATRTGGESQYF.

CDR3 in DNA: TGTGCCAGCAACGATGCCAGGACTAGCGGTGGGGCGGGTACCGGGGAGCTGTTTTTT. It is translated as CASNDARTSGGAGTGELFF. V is TRBV5-4 and J is TRBJ2-2, with 10 bases matching TRBD2. Trimming took 6 bases from V and 5 from J; bases not matched to a gene: 19. Germline V lookup: CDR1 SGHNT, CDR2 YYREEE (reference sequence). The CDR3 contains 19 residues.